One sample yielded the 15 T cell receptor beta chains listed below, sequenced in a study of T cell responses to AZD1222 COVID-19 vaccine. Repertoires were generated with immunoSEQ multiplex PCR, while TCRdb's copy carries only in-frame clones and drops some. The table shows roughly 150,000 clones, with 90% occurring only once. The source material was peripheral blood, sampled on day 0 of AZD1222 vaccination. The receptors were gathered from an adult in good health.

This chain joins TRBV5-4 and TRBJ1-1, with D maybe TRBD1 (5 bases). The V and J ends lost 3 bases and 0 bases respectively, with 12 bases between them. CDR1 and CDR2 from the germline V gene are SGHNT and YYREEE (reference sequence). The CDR3 is made up of 15 amino acids. The CDR3 nucleotides read TGTGCCAGCAGCTCTAACGGGGGAATGAACACTGAAGCTTTCTTT. Translation: CASSSNGGMNTEAFF.

The genes are TRBV9 and TRBJ1-4; no firm D call. This CDR3 comprises 14 residues. The V gene lost 1 base and the J gene lost 8 bases, with 12 bases spanning the gap. The germline gives CDR1 SGDLS, CDR2 YYNGEE. The CDR3 loop reads CASSVSWATEKLFF. Written as DNA, the CDR3 is TGTGCCAGCAGCGTATCATGGGCAACAGAAAAACTGTTTTTT.

This clone came up once. J is TRBJ1-2 and V is TRBV19; perhaps TRBD1 as D (5 bases). Per the germline V gene, CDR1 is LNHDA and CDR2 is SQIVND (reference sequence). Trimming removed 7 bases from V and 4 bases from J, with 16 bases in between. The CDR3 contains 14 residues. The CDR3: CASTRSPGTYGYTF. The CDR3 DNA reads as TGTGCCAGTACCCGGTCCCCAGGGACCTATGGCTACACCTTC.

The chain uses TRBV7-9 and TRBJ2-7, with a tentative D call TRBD1 (5 bases). This CDR3 comprises 13 residues. Germline V gene lookup returns CDR1 SEHNR and CDR2 FQNEAQ (reference sequence). V lost 3 bases to trimming and J lost 4 bases, with 10 bases between them. The CDR3 spells CASSFRVGYEQYF. The CDR3 nucleotides read TGTGCCAGCAGCTTCAGGGTCGGGTACGAGCAGTACTTC.

This sequence joins TRBV18 and TRBJ2-7; maybe TRBD1 (6 bases). The V gene lost 0 bases and the J gene lost 5 bases, with 11 bases spanning the gap. This CDR3 spans 14 amino acids. Germline lookup yields CDR1 KGHSH and CDR2 LQKENI. This CDR3 is CASSPPGGFHEQYF. The CDR3 DNA is TGTGCCAGCTCACCACCAGGGGGTTTTCACGAGCAGTACTTC.

This clone was recorded once. This rearrangement joins TRBV6-2 or TRBV6-3 to TRBJ2-7; D is uncertain. With 5 bases removed from V and 5 bases from J, the gap between germline ends came to 7 bases. The CDR3 spans 11 residues. CDR1 and CDR2 from the germline V gene are MNHEY and SVGEGT. CDR3 in amino acids: CASSVYNEQYF. The CDR3 region has the DNA TGTGCCAGCAGTGTATACAACGAGCAGTACTTC.

This rearrangement joins TRBV2 to TRBJ2-5, with D unresolved. The germline gives CDR1 SNHLY, CDR2 FYNNEI. V lost 7 bases and J 5 bases, leaving 14 bases between the germline ends. The CDR3 is 13 residues long. CDR3 sequence (DNA): TGTGCCAGCACCCGACAAAGGCACGAGACCCAGTACTTC. Translation: CASTRQRHETQYF.

V usage is TRBV28 and J usage is TRBJ2-3; TRBD2 aligns across 7 bases. V gave up 2 bases and J gave up 2 bases; unmatched junction bases: 4. This CDR3 region has 15 residues. The V gene's germline CDR1 is MDHEN and CDR2 SYDVKM. As DNA, the CDR3 is TGTGCCAGCAGTTTAGGCGGGAGTCACACAGATACGCAGTATTTT. Translation: CASSLGGSHTDTQYF.

This chain uses TRBV11-2 with TRBJ2-7; D may be TRBD2 (5 bases). The CDR3 is made up of 13 amino acids. The V end was cut by 4 bases, the J end by 5 bases, with 12 bases between. Germline values: CDR1 SGHAT, CDR2 FQNNGV. DNA of the CDR3: TGTGCCAGCAGCTACCAACTAGTTCACGAGCAGTACTTC. Translating it yields CASSYQLVHEQYF. Full variable domain (rest looked up from reference TRBV11-2 and TRBJ2-7): EAGVAQSPRYKIIEKRQSVAFWCNPISGHATLYWYQQILGQGPKLLIQFQNNGVVDDSQLPKDRFSAERLKGVDSTLKIQPAKLEDSAVYLCASSYQLVHEQYFGPGTRLTVT.

The rearrangement joins TRBV14 to TRBJ1-1, with D hard to call. The V gene lost 0 bases and the J gene lost 11 bases, with 13 bases spanning the gap. The CDR3 spans 13 residues. Germline V gene data show CDR1 as SGHDN and CDR2 as FVKESK. The CDR3 bases are TGTGCCAGCAGCCAAGACAGCGTTCAAAGGGCTTTCTTT. Translation gives CASSQDSVQRAFF.

The V gene is TRBV6-6, the J gene TRBJ2-3; D ambiguous. The CDR3 runs 15 residues. Between the trimmed V and J ends, which lost 1 base and 0 bases, there was a span of 8 bases. The V gene's germline CDR1 is MNHNY and CDR2 SVGAGI (reference sequence). CDR3 DNA sequence: TGTGCCAGCAGTTACTTAGTACAGAGCACAGATACGCAGTATTTT. Its protein product is CASSYLVQSTDTQYF.

The chain links TRBV28 to TRBJ1-2; D unresolved. The CDR3 runs 13 residues. Trimming pared 10 bases from V and 0 bases from J, leaving 12 bases between. Germline CDR1 reads MDHEN; CDR2 reads SYDVKM. Here the CDR3 DNA reads TGTGCCACCAGGCGGGGTCCTAACTATGGCTACACCTTC. It specifies CATRRGPNYGYTF.

This clone was seen once. This chain connects TRBV6-6 to TRBJ2-2; 8 nucleotides agree with TRBD2. Germline trimming cut 6 bases from V and 4 bases from J; bases unmatched to any gene: 10. The germline V gene has CDR1 MNHNY and CDR2 SVGAGI (reference sequence). CDR3 length: 16 amino acids. CDR3 loop: CASSPRVAGSTGELFF. Here the CDR3 DNA reads TGTGCCAGCAGCCCACGGGTAGCGGGGTCCACCGGGGAGCTGTTTTTT.

The gene calls are TRBV3-1 (or the pseudogene TRBV3-2) and TRBJ2-7; D gene uncertain. The V and J ends lost 1 base and 4 bases respectively, with 8 bases between them. The CDR3 consists of 13 residues. CDR1 and CDR2 (germline): LGHDT, YNNKEL (reference sequence). The CDR3 loop is CASSQVVGYEQYF. As DNA, the CDR3 is TGTGCCAGCAGCCAAGTGGTCGGGTACGAGCAGTACTTC.

The V and J genes are TRBV2 and TRBJ1-2, with D possibly matching TRBD1 (5 bases). Germline V gene lookup returns CDR1 SNHLY and CDR2 FYNNEI. The CDR3 has 14 amino acids. V dropped 6 bases and J dropped 5 bases, with 16 bases sitting between them. The CDR3 sequence is CASRTGGFGYGYTF. The DNA for the CDR3 is TGTGCCAGCAGGACGGGGGGTTTTGGGTATGGCTACACCTTC.